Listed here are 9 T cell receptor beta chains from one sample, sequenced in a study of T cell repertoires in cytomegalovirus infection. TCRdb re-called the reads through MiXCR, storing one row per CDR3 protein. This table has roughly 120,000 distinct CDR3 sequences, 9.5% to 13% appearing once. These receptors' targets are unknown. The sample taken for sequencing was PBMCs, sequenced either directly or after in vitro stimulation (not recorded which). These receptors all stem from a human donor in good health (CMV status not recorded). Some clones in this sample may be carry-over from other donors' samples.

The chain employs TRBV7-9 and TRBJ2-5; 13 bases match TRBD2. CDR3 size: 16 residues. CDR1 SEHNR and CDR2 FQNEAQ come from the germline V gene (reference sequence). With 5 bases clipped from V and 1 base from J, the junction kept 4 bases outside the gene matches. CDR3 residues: CASSPGTSGTQETQYF. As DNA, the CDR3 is TGTGCCAGCAGCCCTGGGACTAGCGGGACCCAAGAGACCCAGTACTTC.

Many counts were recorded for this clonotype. CDR3 sequence: CASSLVSDPGYGYTF. CDR3 nucleotides: TGCGCCAGCAGCTTGGTTTCGGACCCGGGCTATGGCTACACCTTC. The chain is built from TRBV5-1 and TRBJ1-2; unclear D gene. The V end was cut by 0 bases, the J end by 4 bases, with 13 bases between. The CDR3 is made up of 15 amino acids. CDR1 and CDR2 (germline): SGHRS, YFSETQ.

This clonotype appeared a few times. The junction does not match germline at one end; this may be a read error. The CDR3 bases are TGCAGTGCGAGAGGGCTAGCGGGAGTCGATGAGCAGTTCTTC. This gives the protein CSARGLAGVDEQFF. The chain links TRBV20-1 to TRBJ2-1, with TRBD2 identical over 10 bases. The CDR3 extends over 14 amino acids. CDR1 and CDR2 from the germline V gene are DFQATT and SNEGSKA (reference sequence).

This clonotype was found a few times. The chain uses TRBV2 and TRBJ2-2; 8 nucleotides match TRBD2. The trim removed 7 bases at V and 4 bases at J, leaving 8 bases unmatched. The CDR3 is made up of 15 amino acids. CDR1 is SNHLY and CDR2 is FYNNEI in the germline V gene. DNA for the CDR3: TGTGCCAGCAATAGCGGGAACCTCCTCACCGGGGAGCTGTTTTTT. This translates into CASNSGNLLTGELFF. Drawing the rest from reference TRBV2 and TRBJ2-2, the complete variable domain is EPEVTQTPSHQVTQMGQEVILRCVPISNHLYFYWYRQILGQKVEFLVSFYNNEISEKSEIFDDQFSVERPDGSNFTLKIRSTKLEDSAMYFCASNSGNLLTGELFFGEGSRLTVL.

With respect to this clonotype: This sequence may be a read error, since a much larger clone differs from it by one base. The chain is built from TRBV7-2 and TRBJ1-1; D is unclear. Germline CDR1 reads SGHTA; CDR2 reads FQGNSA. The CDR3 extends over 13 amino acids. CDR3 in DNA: TGTGCCAGCAGCTTAGAACGGCAGACTGAAGCTTCCTTT. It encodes CASSLERQTEASF.

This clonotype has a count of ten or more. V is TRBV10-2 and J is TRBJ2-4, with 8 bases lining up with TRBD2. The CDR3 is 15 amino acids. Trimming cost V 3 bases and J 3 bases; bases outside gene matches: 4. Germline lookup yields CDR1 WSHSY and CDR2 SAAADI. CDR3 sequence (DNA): TGCGCCAGCAGTGATTCGGGAGGGGGCAAAAACATTCAGTACTTC. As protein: CASSDSGGGKNIQYF.

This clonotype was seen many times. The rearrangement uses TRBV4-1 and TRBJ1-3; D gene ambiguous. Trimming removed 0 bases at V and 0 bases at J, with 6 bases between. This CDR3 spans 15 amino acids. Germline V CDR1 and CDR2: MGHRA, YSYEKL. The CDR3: CASSQDGSSGNTIYF. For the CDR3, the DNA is TGCGCCAGCAGCCAAGATGGCAGCTCTGGAAACACCATATATTTT.

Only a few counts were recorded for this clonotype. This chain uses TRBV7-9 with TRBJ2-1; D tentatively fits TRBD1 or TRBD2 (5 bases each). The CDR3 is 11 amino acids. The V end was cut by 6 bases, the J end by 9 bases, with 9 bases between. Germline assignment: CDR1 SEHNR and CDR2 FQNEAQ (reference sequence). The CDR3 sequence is CASRGVAEQFF. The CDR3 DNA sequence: TGTGCCAGCAGGGGGGTAGCTGAGCAGTTCTTC. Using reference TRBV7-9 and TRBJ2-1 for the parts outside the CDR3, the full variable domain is DTGVSQNPRHKITKRGQNVTFRCDPISEHNRLYWYRQTLGQGPEFLTYFQNEAQLEKSRLLSDRFSAERPKGSFSTLEIQRTEQGDSAMYLCASRGVAEQFFGPGTRLTVL.

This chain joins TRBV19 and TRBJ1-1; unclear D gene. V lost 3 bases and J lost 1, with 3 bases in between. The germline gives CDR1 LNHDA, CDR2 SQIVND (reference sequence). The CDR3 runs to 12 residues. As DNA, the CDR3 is TGTGCCAGTAGTATCCCGAACACTGAAGCTTTCTTT. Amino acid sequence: CASSIPNTEAFF.